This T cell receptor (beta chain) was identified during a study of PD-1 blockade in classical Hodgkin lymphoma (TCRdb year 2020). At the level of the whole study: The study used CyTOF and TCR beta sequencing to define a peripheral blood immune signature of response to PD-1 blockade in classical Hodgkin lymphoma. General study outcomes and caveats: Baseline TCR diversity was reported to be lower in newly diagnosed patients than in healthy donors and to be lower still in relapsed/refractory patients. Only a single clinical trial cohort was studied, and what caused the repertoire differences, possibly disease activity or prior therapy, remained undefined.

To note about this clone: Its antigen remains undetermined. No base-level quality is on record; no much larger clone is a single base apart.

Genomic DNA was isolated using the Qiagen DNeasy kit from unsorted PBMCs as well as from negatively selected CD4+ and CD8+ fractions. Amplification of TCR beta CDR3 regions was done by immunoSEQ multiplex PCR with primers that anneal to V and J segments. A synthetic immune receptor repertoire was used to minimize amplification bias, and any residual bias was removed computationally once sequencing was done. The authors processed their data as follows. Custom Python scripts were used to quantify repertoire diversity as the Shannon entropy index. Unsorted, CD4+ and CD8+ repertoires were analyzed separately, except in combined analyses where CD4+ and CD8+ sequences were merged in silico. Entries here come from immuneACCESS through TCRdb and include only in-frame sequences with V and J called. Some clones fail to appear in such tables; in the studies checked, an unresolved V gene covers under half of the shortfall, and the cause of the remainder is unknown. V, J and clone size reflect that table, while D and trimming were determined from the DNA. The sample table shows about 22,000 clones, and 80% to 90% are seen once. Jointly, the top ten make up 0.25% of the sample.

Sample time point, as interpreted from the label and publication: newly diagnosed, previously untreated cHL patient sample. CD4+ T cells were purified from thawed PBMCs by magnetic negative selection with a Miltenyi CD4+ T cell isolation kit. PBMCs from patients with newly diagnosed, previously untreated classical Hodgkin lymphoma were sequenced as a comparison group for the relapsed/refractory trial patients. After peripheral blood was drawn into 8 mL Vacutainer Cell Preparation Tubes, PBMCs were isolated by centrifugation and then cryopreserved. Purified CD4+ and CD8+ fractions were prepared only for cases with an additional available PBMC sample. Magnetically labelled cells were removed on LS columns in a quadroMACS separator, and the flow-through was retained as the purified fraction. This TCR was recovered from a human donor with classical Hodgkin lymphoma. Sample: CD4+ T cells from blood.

The sequenced DNA is TGTGCCAGCAGTGGGGACCTGCCCCCAAATGAGCAGTTCTTC. This encodes CASSGDLPPNEQFF. Recombination linked TRBV28 to TRBJ2-1; the D gene is possibly TRBD1 or TRBD2, with 5 bases matching each. CDR1 and CDR2 were assigned from the germline V gene as MDHEN and SYDVKM. Trimming takes 5 bases from V and 7 bases from J, and the germline ends sit 15 bases apart. The cysteine opens and the phenylalanine closes a CDR3 of 14 amino acids. Only the CDR3 portion is preserved as DNA: 42 bases, with reading frame beginning at the first base.